The clone carrying this TCR beta chain occurred many times. Its antigen is currently unknown. Those patients with uncontrolled infection, other autoimmune disease, pregnancy or lactation were excluded. Diagnoses rested on clinical symptoms, serum thyroxine and TRAb, thyroid ultrasound and orbital computed tomography. The data were obtained in a study of T cells in Graves' hyperthyroidism and ophthalmopathy. Findings of the study overall: Model predictions of ophthalmopathy came a median approximately seven months before onset. Also found in blood were most expanded thyroid clonotypes above 0.001.

Amplified TCR beta CDR3 regions came from RNA transcripts. HTBI primers were employed in a first-round RT-PCR of the TCR CDR3. TCRdb redid the calling of the multiplex PCR reads with MiXCR, one entry per CDR3 protein. The repertoire holds 450,000 to 700,000 distinct CDR3 sequences, around 42% seen once, with around 20% in the top ten. Trimming left V 4 bases short and J 1 base short, with 7 bases between. This CDR3 has 13 amino acids. CDR1 is SNHLY, CDR2 FYNNEI, per germline. The source material was peripheral blood or thyroid tissue (not recorded which). The sequence came from an adult woman with Graves' disease, either hyperthyroidism or ophthalmopathy (not recorded which). The rearrangement uses TRBV2 and TRBJ2-5; D not certain. CDR3 nucleotide sequence: TGTGCCAGCAGTGTACGACGCCAAGAGACCCAGTACTTC. The encoded protein is CASSVRRQETQYF.